This T cell receptor beta chain was sequenced during a study of post-analysis software for immune sequencing data. Findings and caveats of the study: Controls had significantly higher normalized Chao1 diversity than multiple sclerosis patients. When patients were compared with controls, about 5 TRBV segments were more frequent, TRBV5-6, TRBV5-1 and TRBV20-1 among them.

The germline V and J ends were trimmed by 4 bases and 5 bases, with 15 bases remaining between them. CDR1 is SGHRS, CDR2 YFSETQ, per germline. This CDR3 contains 14 residues. This clonotype was detected only a few times. Its matching antigen is unknown. TCR beta cDNA libraries included unique molecular identifiers. T cells numbering roughly 0.85 to 11 million gave rise to a few hundred thousand cDNA molecules. TCRdb fed the PCR reads into MiXCR, producing one record per CDR3 protein. Of around 500,000 distinct CDR3 sequences in the sample, about a third were seen once. The chain employs TRBV5-1 and TRBJ2-5; no clear D gene. The source of this sequence is a girl aged 2-17 years with multiple sclerosis. The source material was blood. The CDR3 nucleotides read TGCGCCAGCAGCGCCGGTGTGGGTAGGGAGACCCAGTACTTC. The encoded protein is CASSAGVGRETQYF.